This T cell receptor (beta chain) was recovered during a study of T cell responses to AZD1222 COVID-19 vaccine. Whole-study results and caveats: Donors were mostly white British, more females; clonal diversity possibly underestimated. Spike-wide vaccine-associated CD4 TCRs dominated at 160-218 and 743-854. Variant regions that are unmutated are reportedly the target of nearly half of spike-specific TCRs. Seropositive at baseline were only a handful of AZD1222 recipients.

This CDR3 region has 17 residues. Germline CDR1 reads KGHSH; CDR2 reads LQKENI. V dropped 2 bases and J dropped 2 bases, with 16 bases sitting between them. In the case of this clone: As yet, its antigen is unknown.

Clones were sequenced by immunoSEQ multiplex PCR, and TCRdb holds only the in-frame ones, with some missing. The table has more than 140,000 clones, about 91% seen once; the top ten hold roughly 3.5%. The source material was peripheral blood, sampled on day 0 of MenACWY control vaccination. This sequence joins TRBV18 and TRBJ1-3, with a possible D match to TRBD1 (5 bases). This sequence was found in an adult in good health. The CDR3 DNA follows: TGTGCCAGCTCACCATCTCCCCCGACGGGGGCTGGAAACACCATATATTTT. Amino acids: CASSPSPPTGAGNTIYF.